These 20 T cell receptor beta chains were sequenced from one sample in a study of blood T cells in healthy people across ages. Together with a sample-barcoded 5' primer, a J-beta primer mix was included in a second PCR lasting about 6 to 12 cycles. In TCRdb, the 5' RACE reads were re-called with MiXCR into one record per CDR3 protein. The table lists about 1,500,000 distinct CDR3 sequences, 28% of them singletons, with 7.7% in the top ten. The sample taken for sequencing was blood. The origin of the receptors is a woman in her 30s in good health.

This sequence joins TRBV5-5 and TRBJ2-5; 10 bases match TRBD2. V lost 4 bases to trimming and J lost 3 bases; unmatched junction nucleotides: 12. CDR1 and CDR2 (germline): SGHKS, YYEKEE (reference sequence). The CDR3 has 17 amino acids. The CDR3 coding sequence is TGTGCCAGCAGCCCCAGGGCAGCGGGGGGGATAAAAGAGACCCAGTACTTC. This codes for CASSPRAAGGIKETQYF.

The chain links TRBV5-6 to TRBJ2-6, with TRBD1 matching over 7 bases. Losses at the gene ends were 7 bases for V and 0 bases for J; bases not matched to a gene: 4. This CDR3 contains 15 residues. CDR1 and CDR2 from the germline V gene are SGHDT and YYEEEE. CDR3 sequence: CASVTGVSGANVLTF. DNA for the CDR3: TGTGCCAGCGTTACAGGGGTCTCTGGGGCCAACGTCCTGACTTTC. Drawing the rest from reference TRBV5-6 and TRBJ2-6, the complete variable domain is DAGVTQSPTHLIKTRGQQVTLRCSPKSGHDTVSWYQQALGQGPQFIFQYYEEEERQRGNFPDRFSGHQFPNYSSELNVNALLLGDSALYLCASVTGVSGANVLTFGAGSRLTVL.

As DNA, the CDR3 is TGTGCCAGCAGTTACTCGCCGGGCCCCTACAATGAGCAGTACTTC. Residues: CASSYSPGPYNEQYF. The gene calls are TRBV6-5 and TRBJ2-4, with unresolved D. Between the trimmed V and J ends, which lost 0 bases and 13 bases, there was a span of 19 bases. The CDR3 is 15 residues long. Germline values: CDR1 MNHEY, CDR2 SVGAGI.

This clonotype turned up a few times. CDR3 protein: CATSETRGEQFF. The DNA of the CDR3 is TGTGCCACCAGTGAGACTAGGGGTGAGCAGTTCTTC. The genes are TRBV24-1 and TRBJ2-1; TRBD2 is a possible D gene (6 bases). Germline-derived CDR1 and CDR2 are KGHDR and SFDVKD. V lost 4 bases and J lost 9, with 9 bases in between. The CDR3 covers 12 residues.

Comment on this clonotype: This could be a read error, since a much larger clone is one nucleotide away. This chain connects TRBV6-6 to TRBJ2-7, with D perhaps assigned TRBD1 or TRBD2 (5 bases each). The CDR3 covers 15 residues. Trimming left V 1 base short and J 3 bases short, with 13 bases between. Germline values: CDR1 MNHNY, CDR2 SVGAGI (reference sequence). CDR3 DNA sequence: TGTGCCAGCAGTTACTGGAGTAGAGGGGACTACGAGCAGTACTTC. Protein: CASSYWSRGDYEQYF.

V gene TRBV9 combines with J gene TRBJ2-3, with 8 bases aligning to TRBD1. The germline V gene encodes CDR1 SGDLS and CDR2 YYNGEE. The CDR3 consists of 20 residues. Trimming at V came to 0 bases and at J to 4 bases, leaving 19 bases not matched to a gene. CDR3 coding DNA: TGTGCCAGCAGCGTAGCCACTAGAAGACCCGGACAGGGTAATGCAGATACGCAGTATTTT. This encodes CASSVATRRPGQGNADTQYF.

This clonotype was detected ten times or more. This CDR3 reads CSAKGDSSSPYEQYF. The CDR3 DNA reads TGCAGTGCTAAGGGAGACTCGTCCAGCCCCTACGAGCAGTACTTC. J is TRBJ2-7 and V is TRBV20-1; D perhaps matches TRBD2 (5 bases). Germline V lookup: CDR1 DFQATT, CDR2 SNEGSKA (reference sequence). Trimming pared 4 bases from V and 2 bases from J, leaving 18 bases between. The length of the CDR3 is 15 residues.

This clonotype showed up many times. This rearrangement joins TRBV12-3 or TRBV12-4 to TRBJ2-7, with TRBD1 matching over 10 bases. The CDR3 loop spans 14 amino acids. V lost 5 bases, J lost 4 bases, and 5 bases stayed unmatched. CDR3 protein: CASSPGTGVYEQYF. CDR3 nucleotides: TGTGCCAGCAGTCCCGGGACAGGGGTTTACGAGCAGTACTTC.

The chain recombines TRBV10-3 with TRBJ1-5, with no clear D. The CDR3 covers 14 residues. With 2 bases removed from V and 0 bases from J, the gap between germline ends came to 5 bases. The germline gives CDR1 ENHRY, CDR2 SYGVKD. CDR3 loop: CAISEGLSNQPQHF. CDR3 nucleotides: TGTGCCATCAGTGAGGGCCTTAGCAATCAGCCCCAGCATTTT.

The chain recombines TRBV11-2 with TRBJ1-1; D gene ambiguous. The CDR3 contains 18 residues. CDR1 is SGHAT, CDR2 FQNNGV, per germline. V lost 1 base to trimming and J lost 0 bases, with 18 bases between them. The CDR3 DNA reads TGTGCCAGCAGCTTAGCCTCCCGCCCGGGGATTTTGAACACTGAAGCTTTCTTT. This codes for CASSLASRPGILNTEAFF.

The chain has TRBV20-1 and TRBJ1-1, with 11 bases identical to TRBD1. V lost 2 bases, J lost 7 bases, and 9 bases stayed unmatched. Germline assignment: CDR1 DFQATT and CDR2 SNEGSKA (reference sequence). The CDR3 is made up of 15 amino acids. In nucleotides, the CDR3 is TGCAGTGCTAGACCGAGGGACAGGGGGATAAGTGAAGCTTTCTTT. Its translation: CSARPRDRGISEAFF.

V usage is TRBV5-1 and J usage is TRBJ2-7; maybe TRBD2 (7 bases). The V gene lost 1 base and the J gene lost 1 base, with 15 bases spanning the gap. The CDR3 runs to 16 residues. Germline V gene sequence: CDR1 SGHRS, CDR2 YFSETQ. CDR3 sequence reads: CASSLSGTPGSYEQYF. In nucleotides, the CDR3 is TGCGCCAGCAGCTTGAGCGGGACACCGGGGTCCTACGAGCAGTACTTC.

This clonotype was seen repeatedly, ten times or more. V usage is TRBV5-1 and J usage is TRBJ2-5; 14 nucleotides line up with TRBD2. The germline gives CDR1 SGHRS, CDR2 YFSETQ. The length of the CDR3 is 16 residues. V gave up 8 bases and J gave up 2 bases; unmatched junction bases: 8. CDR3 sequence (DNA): TGCGCCAGTGCGAGACTAGCGGGAGGGTATCAAGAGACCCAGTACTTC. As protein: CASARLAGGYQETQYF.

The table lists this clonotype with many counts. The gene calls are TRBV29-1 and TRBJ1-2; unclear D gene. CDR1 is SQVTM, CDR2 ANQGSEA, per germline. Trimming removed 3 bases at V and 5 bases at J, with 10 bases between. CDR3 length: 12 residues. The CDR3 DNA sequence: TGCAGCGTTGATGGTCAGAATTATGGCTACACCTTC. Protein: CSVDGQNYGYTF.

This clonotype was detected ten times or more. CDR3 in amino acids: CAISEPNSRNEQFF. In nucleotides, the CDR3 is TGTGCCATCAGTGAACCGAACTCCCGGAATGAGCAGTTCTTC. J is TRBJ2-1 and V is TRBV10-3; D remains unclear. Germline CDR1 is ENHRY and CDR2 is SYGVKD. Trimming removed 3 bases at V and 7 bases at J, with 13 bases between. CDR3 length: 14 residues.

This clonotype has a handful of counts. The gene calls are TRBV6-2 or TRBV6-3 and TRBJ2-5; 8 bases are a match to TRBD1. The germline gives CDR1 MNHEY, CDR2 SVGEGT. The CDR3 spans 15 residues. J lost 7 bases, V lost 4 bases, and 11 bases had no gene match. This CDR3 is CASSSTGTGGGTQYF. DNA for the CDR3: TGTGCCAGCAGTTCAACCGGGACAGGAGGTGGGACCCAGTACTTC.

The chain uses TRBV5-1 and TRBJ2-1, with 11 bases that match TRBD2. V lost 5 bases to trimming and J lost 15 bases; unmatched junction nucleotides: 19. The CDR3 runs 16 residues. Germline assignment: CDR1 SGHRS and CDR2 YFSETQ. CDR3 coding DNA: TGCGCCAGCAGTTCCGGTAGCGGGAGGGATTACAATAAGCGGTTCTTC. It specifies CASSSGSGRDYNKRFF.

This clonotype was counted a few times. Written as DNA, the CDR3 is TGCGCCAGCAGCTTGGCTGGACTAGCGGGCGGCCGGGAGCAGTACTTC. This sequence encodes CASSLAGLAGGREQYF. The rearrangement links TRBV5-1 to TRBJ2-7, with 11 nucleotides matching TRBD2. The CDR3 has 16 residues. With 0 bases clipped from V and 7 bases from J, the junction kept 9 bases outside the gene matches. In germline, CDR1 is SGHRS, CDR2 YFSETQ.

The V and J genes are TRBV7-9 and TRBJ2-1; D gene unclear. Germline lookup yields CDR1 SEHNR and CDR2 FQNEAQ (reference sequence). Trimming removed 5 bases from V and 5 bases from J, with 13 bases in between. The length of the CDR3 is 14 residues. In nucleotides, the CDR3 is TGTGCCAGCAGCCCGTGGGCAGAAGACAATGAGCAGTTCTTC. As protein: CASSPWAEDNEQFF.

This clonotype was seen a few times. The chain's CDR3 is CASSIGAGGQSYGYTF. The CDR3 nucleotides are TGTGCCAGCAGCATCGGAGCGGGGGGACAGTCGTATGGCTACACCTTC. The chain couples TRBV5-5 to TRBJ1-2, with 7 bases that match TRBD1. Germline V gives CDR1 SGHKS, CDR2 YYEKEE (reference sequence). The V and J ends lost 4 bases and 5 bases, in that order; junction bases with no gene match: 14. This CDR3 is built from 16 residues.